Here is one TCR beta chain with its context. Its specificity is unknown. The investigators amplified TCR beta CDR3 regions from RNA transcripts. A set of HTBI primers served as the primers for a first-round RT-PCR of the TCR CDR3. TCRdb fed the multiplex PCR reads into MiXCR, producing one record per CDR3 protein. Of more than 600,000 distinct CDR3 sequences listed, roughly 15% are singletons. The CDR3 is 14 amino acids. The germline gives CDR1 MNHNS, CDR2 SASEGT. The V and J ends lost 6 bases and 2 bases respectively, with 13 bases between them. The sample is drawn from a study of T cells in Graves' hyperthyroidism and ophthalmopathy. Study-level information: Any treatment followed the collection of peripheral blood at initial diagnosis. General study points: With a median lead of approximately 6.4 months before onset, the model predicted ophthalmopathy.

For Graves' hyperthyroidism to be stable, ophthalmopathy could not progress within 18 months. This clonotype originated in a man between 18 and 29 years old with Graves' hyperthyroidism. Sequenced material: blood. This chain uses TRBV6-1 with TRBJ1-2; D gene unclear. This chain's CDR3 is CASRPDVPNYGYTF. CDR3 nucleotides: TGTGCCAGCAGGCCCGACGTCCCAAACTATGGCTACACCTTC.